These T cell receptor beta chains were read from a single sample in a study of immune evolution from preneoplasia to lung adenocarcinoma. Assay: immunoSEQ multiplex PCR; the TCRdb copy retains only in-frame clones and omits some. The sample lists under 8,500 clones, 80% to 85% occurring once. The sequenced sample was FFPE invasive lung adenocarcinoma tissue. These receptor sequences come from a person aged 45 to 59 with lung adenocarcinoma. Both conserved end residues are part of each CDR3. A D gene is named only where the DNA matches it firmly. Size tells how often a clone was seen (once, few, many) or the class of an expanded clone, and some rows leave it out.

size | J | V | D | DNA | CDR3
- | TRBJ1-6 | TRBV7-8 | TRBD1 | TGTGCCAGCAGCCAACGACAGGGGGATTCACCCCTCCACTTT | CASSQRQGDSPLHF
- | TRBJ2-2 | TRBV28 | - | TGTGCCAGCAGTTTACCGGGGACGAACACCGGGGAGCTGTTTTTT | CASSLPGTNTGELFF
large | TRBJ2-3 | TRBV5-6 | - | TGTGCCAGCAGCCTATCCACAGATACGCAGTATTTT | CASSLSTDTQYF
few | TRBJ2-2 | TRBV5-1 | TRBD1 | TGCGCCAGCAGCTTGCCTCTCCCGGACAGGGGCCGCTACACCGGGGAGCTGTTTTTT | CASSLPLPDRGRYTGELFF
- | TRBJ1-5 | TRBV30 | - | TGTGCCTGGAGTCCCGAGGGGTATAGCAATCAGCCCCAGCATTTT | CAWSPEGYSNQPQHF
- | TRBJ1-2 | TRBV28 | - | TGTGCCAGCAGTTATTTCGGGGGGGCGATAAACCCTAACTATGGCTACACCTTC | CASSYFGGAINPNYGYTF
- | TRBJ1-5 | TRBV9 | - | TGTGCCAGCAGCGTCTCCATAGGAGGGAGGGATCAGCCCCAGCATTTT | CASSVSIGGRDQPQHF
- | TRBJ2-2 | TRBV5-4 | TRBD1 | TGTGCCAGCAGCCCTCGAGGACAGGGGGCCGACGGGGAGCTGTTTTTT | CASSPRGQGADGELFF
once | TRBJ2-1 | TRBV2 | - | TGTGCCAGCTTCGCGGGGCCCTACAATGAGCAGTTCTTC | CASFAGPYNEQFF
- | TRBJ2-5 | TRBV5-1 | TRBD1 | TGCGCCAGCAGCTTAGGACAGGGAGGCGAGACCCAGTACTTC | CASSLGQGGETQYF
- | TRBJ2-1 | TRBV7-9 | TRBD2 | TGTGCCAGCAGCTCCCGGGGAGCGGGAGGTTACAATGAGCAGTTCTTC | CASSSRGAGGYNEQFF
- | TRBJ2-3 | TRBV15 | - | TGTGCCACCAGACAGAGTGAGGGCCTCGGCGGAGATACGCAGTATTTT | CATRQSEGLGGDTQYF
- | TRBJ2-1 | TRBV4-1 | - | TGCGCCAGCAGTCCCCTTCTTATCAATGAGCAGTTCTTC | CASSPLLINEQFF
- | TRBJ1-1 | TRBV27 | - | TGTGCCAGCAGGGGGGGTTCACTGAACACTGAAGCTTTCTTT | CASRGGSLNTEAFF
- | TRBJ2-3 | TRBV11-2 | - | TGTGCCAGCGGATCGGGGGGCCCGGGAACGCAGTATTTT | CASGSGGPGTQYF
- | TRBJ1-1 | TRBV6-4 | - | TGTGCCAGCAGTGCGGTCGCGGGAGGGGAAGCTTTCTTT | CASSAVAGGEAFF
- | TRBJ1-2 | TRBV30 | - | TGTGCCTGGAGTACCGGGACCGGCAAGAATGGCTACACCTTC | CAWSTGTGKNGYTF
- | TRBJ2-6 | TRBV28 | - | TGTGCCAGCAGTTTTTGGACAGCGAACTCTGGGGCCAACGTCCTGACTTTC | CASSFWTANSGANVLTF
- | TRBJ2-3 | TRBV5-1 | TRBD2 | TGCGCCAGCAGCTTGGCCGGGACTAGCGTAAGCACAGATACGCAGTATTTT | CASSLAGTSVSTDTQYF
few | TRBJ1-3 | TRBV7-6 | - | TGTGCCAGCAGCTTAGCTCCAGGGAGTATTGGAAACACCATATATTTT | CASSLAPGSIGNTIYF
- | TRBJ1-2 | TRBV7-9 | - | TGTGCCAGCAGCTTAGATTTCGGGCACGGCTACACCTTC | CASSLDFGHGYTF
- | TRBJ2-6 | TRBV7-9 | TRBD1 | TGTGCCAGCAGCCGGACAGGGTTTTTCTCTGGGGCCAACGTCCTGACTTTC | CASSRTGFFSGANVLTF
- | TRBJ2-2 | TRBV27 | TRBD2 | TGTGCCACCGGGGGGGGCTATGGCGGGGAGCTGTTTTTT | CATGGGYGGELFF
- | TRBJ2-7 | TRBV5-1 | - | TGCGCCAGCAGCTTGGCTGGGGAACTAGGGCAGTACTTC | CASSLAGELGQYF
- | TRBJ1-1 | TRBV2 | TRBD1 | TGTGCCAGCAGTGGGGGACAGGGATACACTGAAGCTTTCTTT | CASSGGQGYTEAFF
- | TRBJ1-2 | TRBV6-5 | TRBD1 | TGTGCCAGCAGTTACGGGACAGGGACCTATGGCTACACCTTC | CASSYGTGTYGYTF
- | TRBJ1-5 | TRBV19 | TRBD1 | TGTGCCAGTAGTAAAAGGGGGACAGCGATTAGCAATCAGCCCCAGCATTTT | CASSKRGTAISNQPQHF
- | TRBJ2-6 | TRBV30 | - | TGTGCCTGGAGCCCCCTATGGGGCAGGAGGGGGGTACTGTCTGGGGCCAACGTCCTGACTTTC | CAWSPLWGRRGVLSGANVLTF
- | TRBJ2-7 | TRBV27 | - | TGTGCCAGCAGTGTCGGGCCCGTCCACGAGCAGTACTTC | CASSVGPVHEQYF
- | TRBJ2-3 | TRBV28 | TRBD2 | TGTGCCAGCCAGCGGGGACTTCTCACAGATACGCAGTATTTT | CASQRGLLTDTQYF
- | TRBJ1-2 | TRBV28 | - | TGTGCCAGCAGGTTTACAGGGTACTCTAACTATGGCTACACCTTC | CASRFTGYSNYGYTF
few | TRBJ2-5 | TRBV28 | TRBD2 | TGTGCCAGCAGTTTATGGGTCGGGGGGGATAAAGAGACCCAGTACTTC | CASSLWVGGDKETQYF
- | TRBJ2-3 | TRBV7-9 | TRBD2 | TGTGCCAGCAGCTTACAGGGAGGGGACACAGATACGCAGTATTTT | CASSLQGGDTDTQYF
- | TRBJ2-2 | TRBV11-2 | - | TGTGCCAGCAGTAACTCCGGGAGTAACACCGGGGAGCTGTTTTTT | CASSNSGSNTGELFF
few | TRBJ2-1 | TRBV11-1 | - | TGTGCCAGCAGCCGCGGGTCAAGCTCCTACAATGAGCAGTTCTTC | CASSRGSSSYNEQFF
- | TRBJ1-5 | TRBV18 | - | TGTGCCAGCTCACCCAACCAATATCAGCCCCAGCATTTT | CASSPNQYQPQHF
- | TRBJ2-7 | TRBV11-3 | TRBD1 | TGTGCCAGCAGCTTAAGGACAGGGAGAGGCTACGAGCAGTACTTC | CASSLRTGRGYEQYF
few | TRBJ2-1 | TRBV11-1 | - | TGTGCCAGCGATCGTGCCGGACCTTACAATGAGCAGTTCTTC | CASDRAGPYNEQFF
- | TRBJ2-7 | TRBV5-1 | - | TGCGCCAGCAGCCCCACCGCGGGACAAGGGCCGAGACAGTACTTC | CASSPTAGQGPRQYF
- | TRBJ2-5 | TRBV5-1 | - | TGCGCCAGCAGCTTCGGGCTCCAAGAGACCCAGTACTTC | CASSFGLQETQYF
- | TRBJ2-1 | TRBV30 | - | TGTGCCTGGTCCCGGGGGACCTCCTACAATGAGCAGTTCTTC | CAWSRGTSYNEQFF
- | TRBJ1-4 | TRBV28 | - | TGTGCCAGCAGTTTCGGTGCAACTAATGAAAAACTGTTTTTT | CASSFGATNEKLFF
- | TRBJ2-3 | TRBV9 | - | TGTGCCAGCAGCCGGGGGTTAGATACGCAGTATTTT | CASSRGLDTQYF
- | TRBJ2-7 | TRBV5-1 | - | TGCGCCAGCAGCTTGTATAGCCAGGGCGTCACCTACGAGCAGTACTTC | CASSLYSQGVTYEQYF